There are a few counts of the clone carrying this T cell receptor beta chain. The record originates from a study of blood T cell repertoires in COVID-19. CDR1 SGHTA and CDR2 FQGNSA come from the germline V gene. This CDR3 region has 16 residues. Trimming removed 4 bases from V and 7 bases from J; junction bases left unmatched: 14. Sequencing used immunoSEQ multiplex PCR; TCRdb keeps in-frame clones, though not all of them. The sample has approximately 200,000 clones, around 84% seen once. This chain links TRBV7-2 with TRBJ1-2; TRBD1 matches 8 bases. The TCR was taken from an older woman who had recovered from COVID-19. The sequenced sample consisted of peripheral blood. The CDR3 DNA sequence: TGTGCCAGCAGCTCGAACGCCATGGACAGGGCAGGTGGCTACACCTTC. This codes for CASSSNAMDRAGGYTF.